This TCR beta chain was captured in a study of shared clonotypes between healthy human individuals (dated by TCRdb to the early 2020s). At the level of the whole study: The cohort included three men and a couple of women between 18 and 49 years of age. For each donor, three plates each were used for CD4 naive and CD4 memory, two plates were used for CD8 naive, and one plate was used for CD8 memory. To estimate repertoire size and how much clonotypes are shared between individuals, the study performed deep sequencing of blood TCR repertoires from about five healthy adults. Libraries were prepared and TCR repertoires were sequenced by different laboratories using diverse techniques, in order to increase sequencing depth and limit assay-specific biases. Leukapheresis yielded between about 0.85 and 10 billion PBMCs per donor. Overall results and qualifications from the work: Naive subsets generally had larger estimated clonotype richness than memory subsets. Compared with non-shared clonotypes, clonotypes shared by all four sorted-subset donors had higher generation probabilities. Because the study included only a small number of donors, the genetic and exposure-history diversity represented was limited. When a few donors were compared, the shared fraction of clonotypes was roughly 4.8% for naive CD4, 3.5% to 4% for naive CD8, 2% to 2.5% for memory CD4, and under 0.5% for memory CD8. Pairwise subsampling indicated that sequencing depth was expected to affect the degree of clonotype sharing among donors. Only blood was sampled, and tissue TCR repertoires likely differ from those in blood. Incomplete sequencing was indicated by rarefaction of sorted-subset datasets, despite the large sequencing depth.

A word on this clone: The antigen it recognizes is unknown. No base qualities exist here, and no much larger clone lies one base off it.

Donors were healthy HIV-negative adults with no recently reported acute infections or vaccinations. Every donor was a Caucasian adult living in Nashville, Tennessee, USA. CD4+ T cells were enriched by magnetic negative selection, after which naive cells were positively selected on CD45RA and the negative fraction was taken as the memory subset. After blood collection by leukapheresis, PBMCs were isolated using Ficoll-Histopaque density gradient centrifugation and then cryopreserved in the vapor phase of liquid nitrogen. Purity and quantity of every magnetically sorted T cell population were checked by analytical flow cytometry. From each sorted fraction, genomic DNA was isolated and quantified by UV absorbance on a Nanodrop 2000c. Using the deep immunoSEQ assay, multiplex PCR amplified TCR CDR3 regions from genomic DNA. Extracted genomic DNA from each cell subset was distributed evenly across all wells of several immunoSEQ 96-well plates, and each plate was treated as a replicate. Each replicate PCR for sorted subsets received around 210 ng genomic DNA, equal to roughly 30,000 T cell genomes. Purified libraries were quantified with a Qubit 3.0 fluorometer, sized on a Bioanalyzer 2100, and re-quantified with the KAPA Library Quantification kit. Each immunoSEQ 96-well plate was sequenced on its own single-read 150-cycle Illumina NextSeq 550 flow cell. Per the authors' processing: Because only junctional sequences without quality scores were contained in the immunoSEQ output, filtering matching that applied to full-length reads could not be performed. To assign V/J genes and CDR3, sequences were annotated using PyIR, a Python wrapper for IgBLAST v1.9, with IMGT germline references. Any read was removed if the V/J assignment was weak (E-value above 1e-6), the CDR3 was missing, or the read contained stop codons, out-of-frame junctions, or ambiguous translated residues. V3J clonotypes were defined as sequences sharing the same inferred V gene, J gene, and CDR3 amino acid sequence. The percentage overlap between two repertoires was calculated by dividing the number of shared unique clonotypes by the size of the smaller repertoire. RTK rarefaction, the Chao1 estimator, and Recon v2.1 estimates of unobserved clonotypes were used to assess repertoire richness. Generation probabilities for all TCRbeta clonotypes obtained by the gDNA method from a handful of donors were computed using OLGA. Sourced from immuneACCESS, this table was stored by TCRdb with only in-frame sequences that have V and J called. A share of the clones is absent; for the studies checked, an unresolved V gene accounts for under half, and the remainder has no known explanation. That table gives V, J and clone size, and the DNA gave D and trimming. Here the sample has about 530,000 clones; 95% to 97% occur a single time. The top ten clonotypes cover approximately 0.06% of the sample.

From the cysteine through the phenylalanine, the CDR3 covers 15 amino acids. The retained sequence is limited to the CDR3, 45 bases, with the frame set at the first base. V has 5 bases trimmed and J has 0 bases trimmed; junction bases matching no gene number 6. Taken from the germline V gene (reference sequence), the CDR1 and CDR2 loops are MNHNY and SVGAGI. The specimen sequenced was naive CD4+ T cells sorted from blood. What the cell subset or site label conveys for this sample: CD45RA+ positively selected. The sequence links TRBV6-6 to TRBJ2-7; 8 nucleotides in the junction match TRBD1. The source of this sequence is a woman under 40 in good health. The CDR3 loop reads CASSKDRESSYEQYF. The sequenced DNA is TGTGCCAGCAGTAAGGACAGGGAGAGCTCCTACGAGCAGTACTTC.